The rows below give T cell receptor beta chains drawn from one sample of a study of T cell clonotyping in hematopoietic cell transplantation. Assay used: immunoSEQ multiplex PCR; TCRdb lists only in-frame clones, some missing. The data show about 15,000 clones, 75% to 90% seen once. The sequencing input was peripheral blood mononuclear cells. The receptor source for this set is a man in his fifties in good health. Some clones in this sample may be carry-over from other donors' samples. The CDR3 runs from the conserved cysteine through the conserved F or W. A D gene is named only where the DNA matches it firmly. Some rows mark clone size as missing; the rest say once, few, many or name a class of expanded clone.

NA,TRBJ1-5,once,TRBV6-5,CASRDGNQPQHF,TGTGCCAGCAGGGACGGCAATCAGCCCCAGCATTTT
TRBD2,TRBJ2-3,NA,TRBV28,CASSVTSGGTTDTQYF,TGTGCCAGCAGTGTGACTAGCGGGGGAACCACAGATACGCAGTATTTT
NA,TRBJ1-3,NA,TRBV6-5,CATKRSGGSGNTIYF,TGTGCCACTAAGAGATCGGGGGGCTCTGGAAACACCATATATTTT
NA,TRBJ2-7,NA,TRBV9,CANSEGDGGSYEQYF,TGTGCCAACAGCGAGGGGGACGGGGGCTCCTACGAGCAGTACTTC
NA,TRBJ2-2,NA,TRBV6-5,CATAGANTGELFF,TGTGCCACCGCCGGGGCGAACACCGGGGAGCTGTTTTTT
NA,TRBJ1-2,NA,TRBV7-3,CASSLDPGVGYTF,TGTGCCAGCAGCTTAGATCCCGGGGTTGGCTACACCTTC
TRBD1,TRBJ1-6,NA,TRBV5-6,CASSWKTGGDSPLHF,TGTGCCAGCAGCTGGAAGACAGGGGGAGATTCACCCCTCCACTTT
NA,TRBJ1-1,NA,TRBV7-8,CASSLTGPNTEAFF,TGTGCCAGCAGCTTGACAGGTCCGAACACTGAAGCTTTCTTT
NA,TRBJ1-2,NA,TRBV5-6,CASSLLETNYGYTF,TGTGCCAGCAGCTTGTTGGAGACTAACTATGGCTACACCTTC
NA,TRBJ2-7,NA,TRBV7-2,CASSLGSGPGSYEQYF,TGTGCCAGCAGCTTAGGTTCGGGACCGGGCTCCTACGAGCAGTACTTC
TRBD1,TRBJ2-7,NA,TRBV4-1,CASSQDLGQGVSYEQYF,TGCGCCAGCAGCCAAGATTTGGGACAGGGGGTCTCCTACGAGCAGTACTTC
NA,TRBJ1-6,NA,TRBV27,CASSSQLPTNSPLHF,TGTGCCAGCAGTTCACAGCTACCGACTAATTCACCCCTCCACTTT
NA,TRBJ1-4,NA,TRBV11-3,CASSLGRSNEKLFF,TGTGCCAGCAGCTTAGGTCGGTCCAATGAAAAACTGTTTTTT
NA,TRBJ1-2,NA,TRBV4-3,CASSPGVLNYGYTF,TGCGCCAGCAGCCCGGGGGTCCTCAACTATGGCTACACCTTC
TRBD1,TRBJ2-7,NA,TRBV7-6,CASSEGTGYEQYF,TGTGCCAGCAGCGAGGGGACAGGGTACGAGCAGTACTTC
TRBD1,TRBJ2-2,NA,TRBV4-1,CASSQDGTGNTGELFF,TGCGCCAGCAGCCAAGATGGGACAGGGAACACCGGGGAGCTGTTTTTT
NA,TRBJ1-4,NA,TRBV5-8,CASSLAGGQGEKLFF,TGTGCCAGCAGCTTGGCTGGGGGTCAGGGTGAAAAACTGTTTTTT
NA,TRBJ2-7,once,TRBV2,CATGKSPLSYEQYF,TGTGCCACAGGAAAATCCCCTCTATCCTACGAGCAGTACTTC
TRBD1,TRBJ2-6,NA,TRBV28,CASRGQLSGANVLTF,TGTGCCAGCAGGGGACAGCTCTCTGGGGCCAACGTCCTGACTTTC
TRBD1,TRBJ1-2,NA,TRBV5-1,CASSLGGTGSAYGYTF,TGCGCCAGCAGCTTGGGGGGGACAGGGTCGGCCTATGGCTACACCTTC
TRBD1,TRBJ2-3,NA,TRBV5-1,CASSQGVSTDTQYF,TGCGCCAGCAGCCAGGGGGTCTCCACAGATACGCAGTATTTT
NA,TRBJ1-1,NA,TRBV14,CASSQEWGQNTEAFF,TGTGCCAGCAGCCAAGAATGGGGCCAGAACACTGAAGCTTTCTTT
NA,TRBJ2-7,NA,TRBV11-3,CASSPTTRYEQYF,TGTGCCAGCAGCCCTACGACTCGATACGAGCAGTACTTC
NA,TRBJ1-1,NA,TRBV4-3,CASSQDRVRTFF,TGCGCCAGCAGCCAAGATCGGGTCAGGACTTTCTTT
NA,TRBJ1-2,NA,TRBV19,CASSMAARSSYGYTF,TGTGCCAGTAGTATGGCCGCGAGATCAAGCTATGGCTACACCTTC
NA,TRBJ1-6,NA,TRBV5-8,CASSGDAGNSPLHF,TGTGCCAGCAGCGGAGACGCGGGGAATTCACCCCTCCACTTT
NA,TRBJ2-5,NA,TRBV4-3,CASSQDVGTGETQYF,TGCGCCAGCAGCCAAGATGTTGGGACGGGAGAGACCCAGTACTTC
TRBD1,TRBJ2-2,NA,TRBV30,CAWRDRGTGELFF,TGTGCCTGGCGGGACAGGGGCACCGGGGAGCTGTTTTTT
NA,TRBJ2-7,once,TRBV19,CASSIGDDEQYF,TGTGCCAGTAGTATCGGGGACGACGAGCAGTACTTC
TRBD1,TRBJ1-2,NA,TRBV27,CASSLSRQGAGIGYTF,TGTGCCAGCAGTTTGTCTAGACAGGGGGCTGGTATAGGCTACACCTTC
NA,TRBJ1-6,few,TRBV7-6,CASSLRQDNSPLHF,TGTGCCAGCAGCTTAAGACAGGATAATTCACCCCTCCACTTT
TRBD2,TRBJ2-7,NA,TRBV19,CASSTQAGGRYEQYF,TGTGCCAGTAGTACCCAAGCGGGGGGCCGGTACGAGCAGTACTTC
TRBD1,TRBJ2-3,NA,TRBV14,CASSLYRGQGPQYF,TGTGCCAGCAGCCTTTACAGGGGGCAGGGCCCGCAGTATTTT
NA,TRBJ1-2,NA,TRBV6-5,CASSTPTQGRRGYTF,TGTGCCAGCAGCACCCCCACACAGGGCCGTCGAGGCTACACCTTC
NA,TRBJ1-1,NA,TRBV27,CASRHAVWLNTEAFF,TGTGCCAGCAGACATGCAGTTTGGTTGAACACTGAAGCTTTCTTT
TRBD1,TRBJ2-7,NA,TRBV2,CASRPRTGYEQYF,TGTGCCAGCAGGCCCCGGACAGGGTACGAGCAGTACTTC
NA,TRBJ1-2,NA,TRBV25-1,CASSASDNGYTF,TGTGCCAGCAGTGCATCCGACAATGGCTACACCTTC
TRBD1,TRBJ1-5,NA,TRBV28,CASSLTDRGSLLRNQPQHF,TGTGCCAGCAGTTTAACGGACAGGGGGTCACTTTTGCGCAATCAGCCCCAGCATTTT
NA,TRBJ1-2,NA,TRBV9,CASSVVAGNYGYTF,TGTGCCAGCAGCGTAGTGGCAGGAAACTATGGCTACACCTTC
TRBD1,TRBJ2-2,NA,TRBV11-3,CATRTGGHTGELFF,TGTGCCACCCGGACAGGGGGCCACACCGGGGAGCTGTTTTTT
NA,TRBJ1-2,NA,TRBV5-4,CASSLDGYNGYTF,TGTGCCAGCAGCCTGGACGGGTATAATGGCTACACCTTC
TRBD1,TRBJ2-5,once,TRBV19,CASSDQQGMETQYF,TGTGCCAGTAGTGATCAACAGGGGATGGAGACCCAGTACTTC
TRBD1,TRBJ2-2,NA,TRBV6-5,CASRDRGYSTGELFF,TGTGCCAGTAGGGACAGGGGGTATTCGACCGGGGAGCTGTTTTTT
NA,TRBJ1-3,NA,TRBV6-6,CASSYDSHSGNTIYF,TGTGCCAGCAGTTACGACAGCCACTCTGGAAACACCATATATTTT
NA,TRBJ1-4,NA,TRBV28,CASSSLNRREKLFF,TGTGCCAGCAGTTCGCTCAACCGCCGGGAAAAACTGTTTTTT
NA,TRBJ1-1,NA,TRBV19,CASETGHLNTEAFF,TGTGCCAGCGAGACGGGACACCTGAACACTGAAGCTTTCTTT
NA,TRBJ1-1,once,TRBV29-1,CSAGGMDTEAFF,TGCAGCGCCGGGGGGATGGACACTGAAGCTTTCTTT
TRBD2,TRBJ2-3,NA,TRBV7-6,CASSLVLAGGSTDTQYF,TGTGCCAGCAGCTTAGTGCTAGCGGGGGGGAGCACAGATACGCAGTATTTT
NA,TRBJ1-2,NA,TRBV29-1,CSDRPSDTYGYTF,TGCAGCGATCGACCGTCGGATACTTATGGCTACACCTTC
TRBD1,TRBJ2-1,NA,TRBV30,CAWRPGTGETYNEQFF,TGTGCCTGGAGACCGGGGACAGGGGAAACCTACAATGAGCAGTTCTTC